Following are 11 T cell receptor beta chains from one sample sequenced in a study of molecular identifiers for immune sequencing clone quantification. A single record per CDR3 protein comes from TCRdb applying MiXCR to the PCR reads. Of about 510,000 distinct CDR3 sequences listed, approximately 25% are singletons. Sequenced: naive CD8+ T cells from blood, with Jurkat cell RNA spiked in. Subset given: FACS-sorted CD8+CD4-CCR7+CD45RA+ naive T cells. All receptors come from a human donor in good health. Some libraries in this study had Jurkat cell RNA spiked in.

This clonotype came up a few times. The chain couples TRBV19 to TRBJ1-5; D might be TRBD1 (5 bases). Germline-derived CDR1 and CDR2 are LNHDA and SQIVND (reference sequence). Trimming took off 1 base at V and 1 base at J, with 8 bases between the two ends. The CDR3 is 15 residues long. CDR3 sequence: CASSIAWGSNQPQHF. The CDR3 bases are TGTGCCAGTAGTATAGCTTGGGGGAGCAATCAGCCCCAGCATTTT.

V is TRBV6-5 and J is TRBJ1-2; D may be TRBD1 (6 bases). Germline V CDR1 and CDR2: MNHEY, SVGAGI. The CDR3 spans 13 residues. V lost 4 bases and J 6 bases, leaving 12 bases between the germline ends. Here the CDR3 reads CASSFQGQNGYTF. The CDR3 DNA sequence: TGTGCCAGCAGTTTCCAGGGGCAGAATGGCTACACCTTC.

V is TRBV7-6 and J is TRBJ2-1; TRBD1 might be the D (5 bases). The germline gives CDR1 SGHVS, CDR2 FNYEAQ. Trimming removed 4 bases from V and 0 bases from J, with 13 bases in between. The CDR3 has 16 residues. CDR3 sequence (DNA): TGTGCCAGCAGCTGGGGCGTGGTCACCTCCTACAATGAGCAGTTCTTC. Amino acids: CASSWGVVTSYNEQFF.

The chain carries TRBV13 and TRBJ1-1, with 9 bases identical to TRBD1. V gave up 4 bases and J gave up 3 bases; unmatched junction bases: 6. CDR1 and CDR2 from the germline V gene are PRHDT and FYEKMQ (reference sequence). This CDR3 is 15 amino acids long. CDR3: CASSWNRGRYTEAFF. The CDR3 DNA sequence: TGTGCCAGCAGCTGGAACAGGGGGCGGTACACTGAAGCTTTCTTT. Supplemented by reference TRBV13 and TRBJ1-1, the full variable domain reads AAGVIQSPRHLIKEKRETATLKCYPIPRHDTVYWYQQGPGQDPQFLISFYEKMQSDKGSIPDRFSAQQFSDYHSELNMSSLELGDSALYFCASSWNRGRYTEAFFGQGTRLTVV.

This clonotype appeared a few times. The rearrangement uses TRBV25-1 and TRBJ2-7; D may match TRBD1 or TRBD2 (5 bases each). The CDR3 consists of 14 residues. V was pared by 0 bases and J by 4 bases, with 10 bases between. Germline V lookup: CDR1 MGHDK, CDR2 SYGVNS. Here the CDR3 DNA reads TGTGCCAGCAGTGAATACGACAGAGGGTACGAGCAGTACTTC. Translation gives CASSEYDRGYEQYF.

The V and J genes are TRBV27 and TRBJ2-3, with 8 bases matching TRBD2. Germline loops: CDR1 MNHEY, CDR2 SMNVEV (reference sequence). This CDR3 is built from 16 residues. J was trimmed by 4 bases and V by 2 bases; bases with no gene match: 8. CDR3 sequence (DNA): TGTGCCAGCAGTTTACCCCTTTCGGGAGGGGCAGATACGCAGTATTTT. Translated, it gives CASSLPLSGGADTQYF.

There are many counts of this clonotype. V is TRBV30 and J is TRBJ2-1, with 8 bases identical to TRBD2. The CDR3 loop spans 14 amino acids. V shed 4 bases and J 7 bases; nucleotides not matched to a gene: 9. Germline V gene data show CDR1 as GTSNPN and CDR2 as SVGIG (reference sequence). CDR3 nucleotides: TGTGCCTGGACCCTCGGGGGGGTCTGGAATGAGCAGTTCTTC. Translating it yields CAWTLGGVWNEQFF.

This clonotype came up many times. V gene TRBV7-9 combines with J gene TRBJ1-1; TRBD1 aligns across 10 bases. Germline assignment: CDR1 SEHNR and CDR2 FQNEAQ (reference sequence). V lost 6 bases to trimming and J lost 5 bases; unmatched junction nucleotides: 9. The CDR3 totals 15 residues. The CDR3 spells CASSSRDRGSTEAFF. The CDR3 bases are TGTGCCAGCAGTAGTCGGGACAGGGGAAGTACTGAAGCTTTCTTT.

This clonotype has just a few counts. The chain employs TRBV6-2 or TRBV6-3 and TRBJ2-7, with D maybe TRBD2 (5 bases). Per germline, CDR1 MNHEY and CDR2 SVGEGT. The CDR3 has 15 amino acids. V was pared by 7 bases and J by 2 bases, with 18 bases between. CDR3 in DNA: TGTGCCAGCATTGAACAGCCGGGGAAGACCTACGAGCAGTACTTC. The encoded protein is CASIEQPGKTYEQYF.

A remark on this clonotype: A junction end diverges from the germline sequence, so it may reflect a read error. This chain links TRBV18 with TRBJ2-3; D not certain. The CDR3 contains 13 residues. Germline V gene data show CDR1 as KGHSH and CDR2 as LQKENI. The CDR3 DNA follows: TGTGCCAGCTCACCGGCCCTCACAGATGCGCAGTATTTT. Residues: CASSPALTDAQYF.

V is TRBV6-1 and J is TRBJ2-7, with no clear D. Trimming took 1 base from V and 4 from J, leaving 14 bases between them. This CDR3 is 15 amino acids long. Germline V gives CDR1 MNHNS, CDR2 SASEGT. CDR3 sequence (DNA): TGTGCCAGCAGTGAAGGGCCCTACCCATCTTACGAGCAGTACTTC. Amino acid sequence: CASSEGPYPSYEQYF.